This T cell receptor (beta chain) was identified in a study of vaccination and CD4 T cells after COVID-19. Study in general: The convalescents were made up of six males and four females, two of whom were Hispanic.

Study observations and caveats: It was observed that, in convalescent patients, a median 86.3% of reactive clones arose only post-vaccination.

In this sample, this clonotype is medium-sized. What it recognizes is unknown. Treatment: roughly 10-day PBMC culture with coronavirus spike peptide pools or control peptides (ViraFEST assay). V was cut by 7 bases and J by 8 bases, with 18 bases left in between. From germline, CDR1 is MNHNS and CDR2 SASEGT. The CDR3 is made up of 15 amino acids. Sequencing of DNA taken from cultured CD4+ T cells relied on the Oncomine TCR Beta short-read assay. TCRdb called the PCR reads again in MiXCR, with one record for every CDR3 protein. The data contain more than 15,000 distinct CDR3 sequences, about 60% of them singletons.

The TCR comes from a human donor who had recovered from COVID-19. The sequenced material came from CD4+ T cells from blood, cultured in vitro. The rearrangement links TRBV6-1 to TRBJ1-6, with D possibly matching TRBD1 (5 bases). The CDR3 nucleotides are TGTGCCAGCAAGGGGCCGGGAAAAAAGTATTCACCCCTCCACTTT. Translating gives CASKGPGKKYSPLHF.